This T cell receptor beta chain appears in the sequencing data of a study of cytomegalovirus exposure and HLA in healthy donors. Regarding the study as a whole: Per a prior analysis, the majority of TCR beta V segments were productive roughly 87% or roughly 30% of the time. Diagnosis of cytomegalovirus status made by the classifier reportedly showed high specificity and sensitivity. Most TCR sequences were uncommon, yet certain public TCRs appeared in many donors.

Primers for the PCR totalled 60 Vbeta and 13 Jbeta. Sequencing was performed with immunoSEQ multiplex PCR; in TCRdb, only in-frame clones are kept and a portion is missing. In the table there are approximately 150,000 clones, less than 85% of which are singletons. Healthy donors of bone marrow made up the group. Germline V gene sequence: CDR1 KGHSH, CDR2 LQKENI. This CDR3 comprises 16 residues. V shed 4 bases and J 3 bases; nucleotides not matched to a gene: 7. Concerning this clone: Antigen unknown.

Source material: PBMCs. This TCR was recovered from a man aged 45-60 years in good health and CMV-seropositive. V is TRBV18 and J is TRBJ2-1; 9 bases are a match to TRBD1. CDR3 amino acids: CASSQTRQGGYNEQFF. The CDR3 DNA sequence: TGTGCCAGCTCACAAACCCGACAGGGGGGCTACAATGAGCAGTTCTTC.